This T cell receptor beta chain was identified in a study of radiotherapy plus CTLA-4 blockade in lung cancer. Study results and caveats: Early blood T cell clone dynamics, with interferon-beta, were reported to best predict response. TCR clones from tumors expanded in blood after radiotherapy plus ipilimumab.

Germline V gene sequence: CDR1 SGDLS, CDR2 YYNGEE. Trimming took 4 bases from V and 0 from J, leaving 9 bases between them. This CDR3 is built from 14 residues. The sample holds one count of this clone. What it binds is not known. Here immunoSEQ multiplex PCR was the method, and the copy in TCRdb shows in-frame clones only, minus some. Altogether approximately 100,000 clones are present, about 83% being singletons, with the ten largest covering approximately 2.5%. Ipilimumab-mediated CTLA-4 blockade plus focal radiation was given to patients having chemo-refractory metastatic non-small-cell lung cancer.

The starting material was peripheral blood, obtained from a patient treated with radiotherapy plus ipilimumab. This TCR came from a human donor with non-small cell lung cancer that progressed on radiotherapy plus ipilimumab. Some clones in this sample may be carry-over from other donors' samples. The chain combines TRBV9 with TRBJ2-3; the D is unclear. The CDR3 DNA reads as TGTGCCAGCAGCACCCGACCCAGCACAGATACGCAGTATTTT. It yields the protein CASSTRPSTDTQYF.